This T cell receptor beta chain was identified during a study of T-cell reconstitution after alpha-beta-depleted transplantation in children. Study-wide results and limits: Newly produced T cells mostly provided counts and TCRbeta diversity after one year, as hyperexpanded clones declined.

Germline values: CDR1 SEHNR, CDR2 FQNEAQ (reference sequence). The CDR3 consists of 12 residues. V was clipped by 6 bases and J by 2 bases, with 7 bases between them. Comment on this clonotype: Its target is unknown.

Preparation of the TCRbeta library used unique molecular identifiers. In TCRdb, the PCR reads were re-called with MiXCR into one record per CDR3 protein. The sample lists 580,000 or so distinct CDR3 sequences, roughly 23% occurring once. The sequences come from PBMCs, mostly from graft donor cells, collected 360 days after TCRalphabeta/CD19-depleted stem cell transplant. V and J are TRBV7-9 and TRBJ1-1; D is unclear. The origin of this receptor is a boy under two years old who had a stem cell transplant for acute myeloid leukemia, so the T cells may come from the graft donor. The CDR3 sequence is CASRLGNTEAFF. The CDR3 bases are TGTGCCAGCAGGCTCGGTAACACTGAAGCTTTCTTT. Combining the CDR3 with reference TRBV7-9 and TRBJ1-1 gives the whole variable domain DTGVSQNPRHKITKRGQNVTFRCDPISEHNRLYWYRQTLGQGPEFLTYFQNEAQLEKSRLLSDRFSAERPKGSFSTLEIQRTEQGDSAMYLCASRLGNTEAFFGQGTRLTVV.